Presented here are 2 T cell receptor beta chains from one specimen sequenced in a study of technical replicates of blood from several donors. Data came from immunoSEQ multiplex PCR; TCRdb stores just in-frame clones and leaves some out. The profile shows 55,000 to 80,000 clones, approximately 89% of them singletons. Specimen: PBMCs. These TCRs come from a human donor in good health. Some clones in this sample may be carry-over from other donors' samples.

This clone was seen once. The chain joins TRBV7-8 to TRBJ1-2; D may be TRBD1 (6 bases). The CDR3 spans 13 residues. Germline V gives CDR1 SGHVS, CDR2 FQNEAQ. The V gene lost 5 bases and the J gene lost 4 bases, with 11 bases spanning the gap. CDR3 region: CASSIQGVYGYTF. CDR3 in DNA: TGTGCCAGCAGCATACAGGGAGTCTATGGCTACACCTTC.

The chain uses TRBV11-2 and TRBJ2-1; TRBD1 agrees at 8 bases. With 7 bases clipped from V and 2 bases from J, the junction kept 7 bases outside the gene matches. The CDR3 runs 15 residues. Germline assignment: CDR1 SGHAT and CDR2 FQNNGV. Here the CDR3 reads CASKLQGGPYNEQFF. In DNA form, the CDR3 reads TGTGCCAGCAAACTACAGGGGGGACCCTACAATGAGCAGTTCTTC.